This record concerns one T cell receptor (beta chain) sequence. The antigen is unknown. These data belong to a study of T cell responses to AZD1222 COVID-19 vaccine. General observations from the study: Donors were largely white British and mainly female; clonal diversity was possibly underestimated. Baseline serology detected seropositivity in only six or seven AZD1222 recipients. Reportedly, nearly half the spike-specific TCRs target unmutated variant regions.

The ends were cut back, 6 bases at V and 5 bases at J, with 19 bases in the middle. Germline CDR1 is MDHEN and CDR2 is SYDVKM. CDR3 size: 15 residues. Produced via immunoSEQ multiplex PCR; TCRdb's table is partial and in-frame only. The data hold 150,000 or so clones, with 70% to 90% observed a single time. The material sequenced was peripheral blood, taken on day 0 of AZD1222 vaccination. The chain has TRBV28 and TRBJ1-1; a weak D match, TRBD1 (6 bases). The sequence was collected from an adult in good health. The CDR3 DNA follows: TGTGCCAGCAGGCCTCCTCCGACAGGACTTACTGAAGCTTTCTTT. It encodes CASRPPPTGLTEAFF.